The sequence of this T cell receptor (beta chain) was determined in a study of blood T cell repertoires in COVID-19. The wider study: Samples of COVID-19 (acute and convalescent) were obtained from the United States, Italy and Spain.

In the authors' workflow: Amplification from reference gene primers served as the basis for estimated nucleated cell counts. The method was immunoSEQ multiplex PCR; TCRdb's version includes in-frame clones alone and lacks a portion of them. V, J and clone size were drawn from that table, and D and trimming were deduced from the DNA. The sample lists 120,000 or so clones; more than 60% were seen once. Germline V gene lookup returns CDR1 MDHEN and CDR2 SYDVKM. The CDR3 spans 18 residues. Germline trimming cut 4 bases from V and 7 bases from J; bases unmatched to any gene: 14. The sequence derives from a man in his 70s with acute or convalescent COVID-19. Sample: peripheral blood. This chain connects TRBV28 to TRBJ1-6, with 9 bases fitting TRBD1. In DNA, the CDR3 is TGTGCCAGCAGTTCGAGTTTTGGGACAGGGTTAAAGAATTCACCCCTCCACTTT. Its translation is CASSSSFGTGLKNSPLHF.